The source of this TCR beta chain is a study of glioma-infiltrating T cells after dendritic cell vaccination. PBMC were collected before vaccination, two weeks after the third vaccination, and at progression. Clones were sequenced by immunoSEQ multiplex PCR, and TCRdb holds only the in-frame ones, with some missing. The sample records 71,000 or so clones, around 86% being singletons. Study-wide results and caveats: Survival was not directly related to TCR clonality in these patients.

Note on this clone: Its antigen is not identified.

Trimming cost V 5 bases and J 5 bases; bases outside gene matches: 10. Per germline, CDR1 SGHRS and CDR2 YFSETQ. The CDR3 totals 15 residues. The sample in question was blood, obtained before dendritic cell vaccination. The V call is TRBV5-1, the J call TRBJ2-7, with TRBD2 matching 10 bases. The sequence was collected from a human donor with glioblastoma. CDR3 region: CASRSSGGVEDEQYF. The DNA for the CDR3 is TGCGCCAGCAGGTCTAGCGGGGGCGTCGAGGACGAGCAGTACTTC.